What follows are 15 T cell receptor beta chains derived from one specimen sequenced in a study of shared clonotypes between healthy human individuals. The repertoire was sequenced with immunoSEQ multiplex PCR; TCRdb's copy has only in-frame clones and lacks some. The repertoire includes approximately 2,000,000 clones, just over 90% of them detected once, and over 1.5% sits in the top ten. CD45RO-negative CD8 cells positively selected for CCR7 made up the naive population, which excluded terminally differentiated effector memory CD45RA+ cells. Sequenced sample: naive CD8+ T cells from PBMCs. All receptors derive from a man between 18 and 35 years old in good health. Some clones in this sample may be carry-over from other donors' samples.

This clone was seen a single time. The gene calls are TRBV7-2 and TRBJ2-3; 11 bases map to TRBD2. This CDR3 spans 16 amino acids. Germline V gene sequence: CDR1 SGHTA, CDR2 FQGNSA. J was trimmed by 6 bases and V by 3 bases; bases with no gene match: 8. This CDR3 reads CASSFGTSGLWDTQYF. In nucleotides, the CDR3 is TGTGCCAGCAGCTTCGGGACTAGCGGCCTGTGGGATACGCAGTATTTT.

A single count supports this clone. This chain links TRBV7-9 with TRBJ2-2; 7 bases map to TRBD2. The germline V gene has CDR1 SEHNR and CDR2 FQNEAQ (reference sequence). The CDR3 covers 16 residues. The V and J ends lost 5 bases and 6 bases, in that order; junction bases with no gene match: 12. The CDR3 bases are TGTGCCAGCAGCCAGGGTGTGGTCGCGGGGGCCGGGGAGCTGTTTTTT. Translation: CASSQGVVAGAGELFF.

The chain couples TRBV6-1 to TRBJ2-1; D not resolved. The CDR3 contains 17 residues. Germline V gene sequence: CDR1 MNHNS, CDR2 SASEGT. The V end was cut by 1 base, the J end by 0 bases, with 13 bases between. In DNA form, the CDR3 reads TGTGCCAGCAGTGAAGGACTTGTGGAAAGCTCCTACAATGAGCAGTTCTTC. Residues: CASSEGLVESSYNEQFF.

V and J are TRBV29-1 and TRBJ1-1; TRBD1 might be the D (6 bases). V gave up 4 bases and J gave up 4 bases, with 13 bases separating them. CDR1 and CDR2 from the germline V gene are SQVTM and ANQGSEA. The CDR3 is made up of 13 amino acids. This CDR3 is CSVAQGGSTEAFF. In DNA form, the CDR3 reads TGCAGCGTTGCACAGGGAGGGAGCACTGAAGCTTTCTTT.

The chain links TRBV28 to TRBJ1-2, with 8 positions matching TRBD1. The CDR3 contains 16 residues. V gave up 5 bases and J gave up 0 bases; unmatched junction bases: 8. CDR1 and CDR2 from the germline V gene are MDHEN and SYDVKM. The CDR3 DNA is TGTGCCAGCAGTCTTCTCACAGGGGGTTCTAACTATGGCTACACCTTC. It is translated as CASSLLTGGSNYGYTF.

J is TRBJ2-1 and V is TRBV28; no clear D gene. The ends were cut back, 5 bases at V and 5 bases at J, with 16 bases in the middle. The CDR3 runs to 15 residues. Germline-derived CDR1 and CDR2 are MDHEN and SYDVKM. This CDR3 is CASSPLGTVHNEQFF. The CDR3 bases are TGTGCCAGCAGTCCCCTCGGAACGGTACACAATGAGCAGTTCTTC.

V and J are TRBV13 and TRBJ2-7, with 9 bases that match TRBD1. Germline V gene data show CDR1 as PRHDT and CDR2 as FYEKMQ (reference sequence). The trim removed 2 bases at V and 4 bases at J, leaving 9 bases unmatched. The CDR3 length is 16 residues. CDR3 protein: CASSLSRDRAFYEQYF. The CDR3 DNA follows: TGTGCCAGCAGCTTAAGTAGGGACAGGGCCTTTTACGAGCAGTACTTC.

This chain uses TRBV29-1 with TRBJ2-1; D is uncertain. The V gene's germline CDR1 is SQVTM and CDR2 ANQGSEA. V was trimmed by 3 bases and J by 0 bases, leaving 9 bases between them. This CDR3 is built from 14 residues. CDR3 sequence: CSVDPSASYNEQFF. The DNA of the CDR3 is TGCAGCGTTGATCCGTCCGCCTCCTACAATGAGCAGTTCTTC.

The gene calls are TRBV9 and TRBJ2-7; 12 bases match TRBD2. The CDR3 loop spans 16 amino acids. After removal of 3 bases from V and 6 bases from J, the junction contained 10 bases not matched to a gene. Per the germline V gene, CDR1 is SGDLS and CDR2 is YYNGEE. CDR3 nucleotides: TGTGCCAGCAGCGCGACTAGCGGGAGTTCCCCTTTCGAGCAGTACTTC. Translation gives CASSATSGSSPFEQYF. The complete variable domain, with remaining parts taken from reference TRBV9 and TRBJ2-7, reads DSGVTQTPKHLITATGQRVTLRCSPRSGDLSVYWYQQSLDQGLQFLIQYYNGEERAKGNILERFSAQQFPDLHSELNLSSLELGDSALYFCASSATSGSSPFEQYFGPGTRLTVT.

This clone was detected only a few times. The CDR3, as DNA: TGTGCCACCCCTCCTGGGGGCTACACCTTC. Protein: CATPPGGYTF. This sequence joins TRBV27 and TRBJ1-2; the D is unclear. From germline, CDR1 is MNHEY and CDR2 SMNVEV (reference sequence). V dropped 10 bases and J dropped 8 bases, with 11 bases sitting between them. The CDR3 spans 10 residues.

The chain is built from TRBV10-3 and TRBJ1-5; D ambiguous. This CDR3 is 14 amino acids long. CDR1 ENHRY and CDR2 SYGVKD come from the germline V gene. V was trimmed by 0 bases and J by 13 bases, leaving 16 bases between them. In DNA form, the CDR3 reads TGTGCCATCAGTGAGTCTTCGGAGGGAGCCCATCAGCATTTT. Translated: CAISESSEGAHQHF.

The V gene is TRBV13, the J gene TRBJ2-7; 10 bases match TRBD1. Germline trimming cut 2 bases from V and 0 bases from J; bases unmatched to any gene: 4. The CDR3 contains 16 residues. The germline V gene encodes CDR1 PRHDT and CDR2 FYEKMQ (reference sequence). In DNA, the CDR3 is TGTGCCAGCAGCTTAAGGGGACAGGGGCCCTCCTACGAGCAGTACTTC. It codes for CASSLRGQGPSYEQYF.

The chain is built from TRBV4-3 and TRBJ2-1, with D unclear. Trimming pared 3 bases from V and 3 bases from J, leaving 18 bases between. The germline V gene encodes CDR1 LGHNA and CDR2 YSLEER. The CDR3 runs 17 residues. CDR3 in DNA: TGCGCCAGCAGCCAGGGTACTGCTCATAGGGTCTACAATGAGCAGTTCTTC. Its translation is CASSQGTAHRVYNEQFF.

This clone was counted between two and nine times. The chain carries TRBV11-2 and TRBJ2-2; perhaps TRBD2 as D (5 bases). The V end was cut by 8 bases, the J end by 6 bases, with 19 bases between. Germline CDR1 SGHAT, CDR2 FQNNGV. The CDR3 spans 15 residues. In nucleotides, the CDR3 is TGTGCCAGCGGACCCGACTATGGGGATCCCGGGGAGCTGTTTTTT. Encoded protein: CASGPDYGDPGELFF. Based on the CDR3 plus reference TRBV11-2 and TRBJ2-2, the full variable domain is EAGVAQSPRYKIIEKRQSVAFWCNPISGHATLYWYQQILGQGPKLLIQFQNNGVVDDSQLPKDRFSAERLKGVDSTLKIQPAKLEDSAVYLCASGPDYGDPGELFFGEGSRLTVL.

The gene calls are TRBV5-1 and TRBJ2-1; TRBD1 agrees at 12 bases. Germline CDR1 and CDR2: SGHRS and YFSETQ. The CDR3 is 17 amino acids. With V trimmed by 0 bases and J by 5 bases, 6 bases remained unmatched. This chain's CDR3 is CASSLGDRGPVHNEQFF. The CDR3 DNA is TGCGCCAGCAGCTTGGGGGACAGGGGGCCAGTCCACAATGAGCAGTTCTTC.